These T cell receptor beta chains were read from a single sample in a study of T cells in localized non-small cell lung cancer. Measured with immunoSEQ multiplex PCR; TCRdb has only the in-frame clones, and not every one. The repertoire holds 55,000 to 80,000 clones, with almost 85% as singletons. The sequencing used peripheral blood, collected before any cancer treatment. The receptors were sampled from a female donor at least 60 years old with stage I lung adenocarcinoma. Both conserved end residues are part of each CDR3. A D gene is named only where the DNA matches it firmly. Clone size is shown for a subset of rows, as once, few, many or a class of expanded clone.

j_call d_call v_call clone_size cdr3_nt cdr3_aa
TRBJ2-4 . TRBV7-9 . TGTGCCAGCAGCTTGCCGGGGGAAGCCAAAAACATTCAGTACTTC CASSLPGEAKNIQYF
TRBJ2-7 TRBD2 TRBV7-6 . TGTGCCAGCAGCTTAGAAGGTAGCGGGAGGGCCAAGTACGAGCAGTACTTC CASSLEGSGRAKYEQYF
TRBJ2-3 TRBD2 TRBV30 . TGTGCCTGGGACGCGGGACTAGCGGGACCAACGCAGTATTTT CAWDAGLAGPTQYF
TRBJ1-3 . TRBV7-4 . TGTGCCAGCAGCAGGCCCTCGGGAAACACCATATATTTT CASSRPSGNTIYF
TRBJ2-5 TRBD1 TRBV11-3 . TGTGCCAGCAGCCGTGGAGACAGGGGGCTTGAGACCCAGTACTTC CASSRGDRGLETQYF
TRBJ2-7 . TRBV7-8 . TGTGCCAGCAGCCCCCAAAGGGAGAGCGTGCAGTACTTC CASSPQRESVQYF
TRBJ2-1 TRBD2 TRBV5-1 . TGCGCCAGCAGCTTGGACGCGACTAGCGGATACAATGAGCAGTTCTTC CASSLDATSGYNEQFF
TRBJ2-5 TRBD2 TRBV5-5 once TGTGCCAGCAGCGGGGCGCTAGCGGGGCAGGAGACCCAGTACTTC CASSGALAGQETQYF
TRBJ2-1 . TRBV19 . TGTGCCAGTAGTAAAGGGGACACAACCTACTACAATGAGCAGTTCTTC CASSKGDTTYYNEQFF
TRBJ1-1 . TRBV21-1 . TGTGCCAGCAGCAAAGAAAGAGCTTTCTTT CASSKERAFF
TRBJ2-7 . TRBV2 . TGTGCCAGCAGAATGGGCCTAAGATCCTACGAGCAGTACTTC CASRMGLRSYEQYF
TRBJ2-1 TRBD2 TRBV27 . TGTGCCAGCAGGAGAGCGGGGACCTACAATGAGCAGTTCTTC CASRRAGTYNEQFF
TRBJ2-7 TRBD2 TRBV18 . TGTGCCAGCTCACCAACGACTAGCGGGCCCCTCTACGAGCAGTACTTC CASSPTTSGPLYEQYF
TRBJ1-1 TRBD1 TRBV18 . TGTGCCAGCTCACCATTCGCAGGGACAGGGTATACTGAAGCTTTCTTT CASSPFAGTGYTEAFF
TRBJ2-3 TRBD2 TRBV19 . TGTGCCAGTAGTGTGGGAGGGACTAGCGTTTGGGGCACAGATACGCAGTATTTT CASSVGGTSVWGTDTQYF
TRBJ2-7 . TRBV6-1 . TGTGCCAGCAACGCTAGATGGGCGAACGAGCAGTACTTC CASNARWANEQYF